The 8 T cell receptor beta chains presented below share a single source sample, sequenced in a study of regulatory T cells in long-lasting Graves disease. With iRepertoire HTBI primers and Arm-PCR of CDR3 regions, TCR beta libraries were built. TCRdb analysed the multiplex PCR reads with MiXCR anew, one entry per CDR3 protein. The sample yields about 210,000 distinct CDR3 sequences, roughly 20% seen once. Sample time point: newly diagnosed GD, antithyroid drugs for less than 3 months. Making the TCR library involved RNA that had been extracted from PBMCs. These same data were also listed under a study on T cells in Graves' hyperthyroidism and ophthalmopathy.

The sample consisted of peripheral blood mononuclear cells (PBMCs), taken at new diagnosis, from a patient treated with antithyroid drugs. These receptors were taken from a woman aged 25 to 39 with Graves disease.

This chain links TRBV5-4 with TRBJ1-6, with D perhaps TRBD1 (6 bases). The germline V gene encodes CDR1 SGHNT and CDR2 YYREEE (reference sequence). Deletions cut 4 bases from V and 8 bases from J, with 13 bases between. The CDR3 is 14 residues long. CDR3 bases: TGTGCCAGCAGCCCGACAGGATTTTATTCACCCCTCCACTTT. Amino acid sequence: CASSPTGFYSPLHF.

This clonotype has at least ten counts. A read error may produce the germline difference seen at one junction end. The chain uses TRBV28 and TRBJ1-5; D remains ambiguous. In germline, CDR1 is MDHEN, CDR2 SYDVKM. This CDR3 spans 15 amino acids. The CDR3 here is CTSSLGRLGNQPQHF. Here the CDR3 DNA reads TGTACCAGCAGTTTAGGCAGGTTGGGCAATCAGCCCCAGCATTTT.

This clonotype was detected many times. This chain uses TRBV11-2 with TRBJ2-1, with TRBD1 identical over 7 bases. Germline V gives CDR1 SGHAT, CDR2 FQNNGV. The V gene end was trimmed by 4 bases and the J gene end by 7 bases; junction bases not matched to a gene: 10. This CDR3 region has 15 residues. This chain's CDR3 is CASSSQDRVKNEQFF. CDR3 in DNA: TGTGCCAGCAGCTCACAAGACAGGGTAAAGAATGAGCAGTTCTTC.

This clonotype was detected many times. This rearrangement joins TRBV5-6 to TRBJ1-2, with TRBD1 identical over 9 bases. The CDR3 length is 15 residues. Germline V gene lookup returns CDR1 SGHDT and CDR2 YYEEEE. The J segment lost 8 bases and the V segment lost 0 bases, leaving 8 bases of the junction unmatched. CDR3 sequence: CASSLVPGQGGGYTF. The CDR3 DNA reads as TGTGCCAGCAGCTTGGTACCGGGACAGGGAGGCGGCTACACCTTC.

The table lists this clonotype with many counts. The CDR3 reads CASSPPGGNQNSPLHF. Here the CDR3 DNA reads TGTGCCAGCTCACCACCGGGGGGGAACCAAAATTCACCCCTCCACTTT. The chain recombines TRBV18 with TRBJ1-6, with D tentatively TRBD1 (5 bases). V was pared by 0 bases and J by 7 bases, with 13 bases between. This CDR3 is built from 16 residues. The germline gives CDR1 KGHSH, CDR2 LQKENI.

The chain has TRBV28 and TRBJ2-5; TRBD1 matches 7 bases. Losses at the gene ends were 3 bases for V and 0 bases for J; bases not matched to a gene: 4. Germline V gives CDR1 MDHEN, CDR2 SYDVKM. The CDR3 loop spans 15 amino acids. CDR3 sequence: CASSFPGTDQETQYF. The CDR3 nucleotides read TGTGCCAGCAGTTTCCCCGGGACAGACCAAGAGACCCAGTACTTC.

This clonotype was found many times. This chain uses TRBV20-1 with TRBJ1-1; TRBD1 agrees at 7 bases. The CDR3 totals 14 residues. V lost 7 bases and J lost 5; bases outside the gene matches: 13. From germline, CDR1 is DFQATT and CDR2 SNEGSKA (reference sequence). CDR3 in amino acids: CSVASGDRRTEAFF. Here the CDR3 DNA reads TGCAGTGTCGCAAGCGGGGACAGAAGGACTGAAGCTTTCTTT.

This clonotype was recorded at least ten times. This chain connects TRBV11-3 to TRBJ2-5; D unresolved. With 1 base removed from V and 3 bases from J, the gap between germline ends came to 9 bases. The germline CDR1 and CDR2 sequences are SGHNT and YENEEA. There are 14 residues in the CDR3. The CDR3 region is CASSLGLREETQYF. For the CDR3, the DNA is TGTGCCAGCAGCTTAGGACTTCGCGAAGAGACCCAGTACTTC.